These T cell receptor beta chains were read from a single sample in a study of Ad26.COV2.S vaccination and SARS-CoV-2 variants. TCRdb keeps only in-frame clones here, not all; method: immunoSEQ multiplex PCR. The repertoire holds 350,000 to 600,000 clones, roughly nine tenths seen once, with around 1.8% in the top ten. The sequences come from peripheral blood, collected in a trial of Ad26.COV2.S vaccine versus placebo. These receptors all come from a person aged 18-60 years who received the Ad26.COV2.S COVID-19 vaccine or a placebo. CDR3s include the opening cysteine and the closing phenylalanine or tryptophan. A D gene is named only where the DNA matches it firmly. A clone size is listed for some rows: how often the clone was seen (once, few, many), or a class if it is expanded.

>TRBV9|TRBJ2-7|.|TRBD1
TGTGCCAGCAGCGCCAGCACAGGGGGCCCGCAGTACTTC
CASSASTGGPQYF
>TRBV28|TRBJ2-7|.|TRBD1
TGTGCCAGCAGGACGGACAGGCGGAACGAGCAGTACTTC
CASRTDRRNEQYF
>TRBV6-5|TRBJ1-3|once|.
TGTGCCAGCAGTAGCATGTTCTCTGGAAACACCATATATTTT
CASSSMFSGNTIYF
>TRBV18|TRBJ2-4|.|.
TGTGCCAGCTCACTCGTGGCGGGCCGGGGAAACATTCAGTACTTC
CASSLVAGRGNIQYF
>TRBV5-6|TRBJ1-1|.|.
TGTGCCAGCAGCAACACAGGAGTAGTGAACACTGAAGCTTTCTTT
CASSNTGVVNTEAFF
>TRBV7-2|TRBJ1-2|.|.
TGTGCCAGCAGCCTTCTGACAGGCCCTGAGGATGGCTACACCTTC
CASSLLTGPEDGYTF
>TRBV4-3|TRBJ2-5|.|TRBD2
TGCGCCAGCAGCCAAGTCGGCCGGCGGGGGGGCCCGGAGACCCAGTACTTC
CASSQVGRRGGPETQYF
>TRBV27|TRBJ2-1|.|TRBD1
TGTGCCAGTACTCTCACGTTCGGGACAGGGTTAGTTAATGAGCAGTTCTTC
CASTLTFGTGLVNEQFF
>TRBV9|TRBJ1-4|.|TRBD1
TGTGCCAGCAGCCCCCAGGACAGGGTTAATGAAAAACTGTTTTTT
CASSPQDRVNEKLFF
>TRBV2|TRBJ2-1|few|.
TGTGCCAGCATCCTAGTAGGGCCCGGTGAGCAGTTCTTC
CASILVGPGEQFF
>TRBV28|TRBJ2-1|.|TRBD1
TGTGCCAGCACACGGGGCGGACGACAGGGCCCCTACAATGAGCAGTTCTTC
CASTRGGRQGPYNEQFF
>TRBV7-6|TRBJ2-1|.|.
TGTGCCAGCAGCTTCGGCGGGATTATTCTACCCGGGGGCCACAATGAGCAGTTCTTC
CASSFGGIILPGGHNEQFF
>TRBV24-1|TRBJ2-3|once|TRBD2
TGTGCCACCAGTGATCCTAGCGGGAGCGGGGATACGCAGTATTTT
CATSDPSGSGDTQYF
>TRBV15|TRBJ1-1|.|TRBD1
TGTGCCACCAGCAGTTTACAGGGGGCGATGAACACTGAAGCTTTCTTT
CATSSLQGAMNTEAFF
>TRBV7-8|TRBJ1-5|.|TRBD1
TGTGCCAGCAGCCAAGGGACCGGGACAGTATATCAGCCCCAGCATTTT
CASSQGTGTVYQPQHF
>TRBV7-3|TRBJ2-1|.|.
TGTGCCAGCAGCGCGACAGTTTACAATGAGCAGTTCTTC
CASSATVYNEQFF
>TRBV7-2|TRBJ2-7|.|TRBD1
TGTGCCAGCAGCTTAGAACAGGGGGCCTTGGAGCAGTACTTC
CASSLEQGALEQYF
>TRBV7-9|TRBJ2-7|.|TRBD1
TGTGCCAGCAGCCCGACCGGGACAGGGGCCTACGAGCAGTACTTC
CASSPTGTGAYEQYF
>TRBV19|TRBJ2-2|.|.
TGTGCCAGTAGTGCCAGGGTAGGCGGGGAGCTGTTTTTT
CASSARVGGELFF
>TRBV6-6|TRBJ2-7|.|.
TGTGCCAGCAGGAGGGACAGAGCGGGCGAGCAGTACTTC
CASRRDRAGEQYF
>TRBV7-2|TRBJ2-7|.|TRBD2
TGTGCCAGCAGTGGGGGACTACGCTCCTACGAGCAGTACTTC
CASSGGLRSYEQYF
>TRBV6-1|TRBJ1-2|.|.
TGTGCCAGCAGTGAAGTGAACGACTATGGCTACACCTTC
CASSEVNDYGYTF
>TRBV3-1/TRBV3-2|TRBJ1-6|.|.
TGTGCCAGCAGCACCTACCGAATAGGCTCACCCCTCCACTTT
CASSTYRIGSPLHF
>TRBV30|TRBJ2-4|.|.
TGTGCCTGGAGTGTAGCCCGGGGAAGTCTAGCCAAAAACATTCAGTACTTC
CAWSVARGSLAKNIQYF
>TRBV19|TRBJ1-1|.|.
TGTGCCAGTAGTTCCCTTAGACACGTTGGAGGAGCTTTCTTT
CASSSLRHVGGAFF
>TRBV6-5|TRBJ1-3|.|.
TGTGCCAGCATTCCCCCCGGTGGAAACACCATATATTTT
CASIPPGGNTIYF
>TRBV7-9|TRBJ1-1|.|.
TGTGCCAGCAGCTACCTGACAGTAAACACTGAAGCTTTCTTT
CASSYLTVNTEAFF
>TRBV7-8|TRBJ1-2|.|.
TGTGCCAGCAGCCGGGCCCTTTATGGCTACACCTTC
CASSRALYGYTF
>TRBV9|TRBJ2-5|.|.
TGTGCCAGCAGCGTTGGGCGGTATCAAGAGACCCAGTACTTC
CASSVGRYQETQYF
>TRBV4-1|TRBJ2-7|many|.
TGCGCCAGCAGCCAACAGACTGGTCTTACGGACGAGCAGTACTTC
CASSQQTGLTDEQYF
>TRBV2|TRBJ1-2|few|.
TGTGCCAGCAGTGCCGACAGGAGAGGCTACACCTTC
CASSADRRGYTF
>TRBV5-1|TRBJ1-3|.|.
TGCGCCAGCAGCTTGGGACAGGCCTCTGGAAACACCATATATTTT
CASSLGQASGNTIYF
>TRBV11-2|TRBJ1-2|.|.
TGTGCCAGCAGCTTAACCCGGGCAGGGTCCTATGGCTACACCTTC
CASSLTRAGSYGYTF
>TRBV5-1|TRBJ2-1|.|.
TGCGCCAGCAGCTTCCGGGACTTATCCTACAATGAGCAGTTCTTC
CASSFRDLSYNEQFF
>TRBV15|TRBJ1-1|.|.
TGTGCCACCAGCAAAAACCCGGGACGGGTCCCTGAAGCTTTCTTT
CATSKNPGRVPEAFF
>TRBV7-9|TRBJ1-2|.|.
TGTGCCAGCAGCTTAACAGATCCCTATGGCTACACCTTC
CASSLTDPYGYTF
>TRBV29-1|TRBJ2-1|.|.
TGCAGCGCCACAACGGGGGGCCCTCAGTTCTTC
CSATTGGPQFF
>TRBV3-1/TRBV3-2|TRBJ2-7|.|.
TGTGCCAGCAGCCAATCACTCGTCTCCTACGAGCAGTACTTC
CASSQSLVSYEQYF
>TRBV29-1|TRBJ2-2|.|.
TGCAGCGTTGAAGGACGGCCATCCGGGGAGCTGTTTTTT
CSVEGRPSGELFF
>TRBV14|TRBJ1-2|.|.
TGTGCCAGCAGCCCCAGCGCTAACTATGGCTACACCTTC
CASSPSANYGYTF
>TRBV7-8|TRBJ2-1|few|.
TGTGCCAGCAGCCCCCACCAAGTAGGTGAGCAGTTCTTC
CASSPHQVGEQFF